The following is a T cell receptor beta chain sequence with its context. Germline values: CDR1 MGHDK, CDR2 SYGVNS. Trimming removed 6 bases at V and 4 bases at J, with 24 bases between. The CDR3 length is 17 residues. Inclusion characteristics of ophthalmopathy patients comprised a Clinical Activity Score of at least 3, a NOSPECS grade of at least 4, and duration under 3 months. Researchers barred patients who had uncontrolled infection, other autoimmune disease, pregnancy or lactation. Thyroid ultrasound, orbital computed tomography, clinical symptoms, and serum thyroxine and TRAb underpinned diagnoses. The CDR3 regions of TCR beta were amplified from RNA transcripts. RT-PCR in the first round (using the HTBI primer set) targeted the TCR CDR3. TCRdb re-called the multiplex PCR reads through MiXCR, storing one row per CDR3 protein. The repertoire consists of 300,000 to 400,000 distinct CDR3 sequences, with approximately 18% occurring once and the leading ten covering less than 45%.

The data stem from a study of T cells in Graves' hyperthyroidism and ophthalmopathy. This TCR came from a man between 18 and 35 years old with Graves' ophthalmopathy. The material sequenced was blood. This chain uses TRBV25-1 with TRBJ1-1; a weak D match, TRBD1 (6 bases). The CDR3 DNA sequence: TGTGCCAGCAGGGGGGGGAGGGGGTTTGGTAGAGGCACTGAAGCTTTCTTT. Translation: CASRGGRGFGRGTEAFF. Complete variable domain (other parts from reference TRBV25-1 and TRBJ1-1): EADIYQTPRYLVIGTGKKITLECSQTMGHDKMYWYQQDPGMELHLIHYSYGVNSTEKGDLSSESTVSRIRTEHFPLTLESARPSHTSQYLCASRGGRGFGRGTEAFFGQGTRLTVV.